These 6 T cell receptor beta chains were all obtained from the same sample, sequenced in a study of chemoradiotherapy in HPV16-positive cancers. TCRdb's table, derived via immunoSEQ multiplex PCR, lists solely in-frame clones and lacks some. The sample shows roughly 11,000 clones, roughly 78% of them seen only once. Collection took place from a patient who underwent chemoradiotherapy. The receptors here all came from a human donor with HPV-associated anogenital cancer.

The genes are TRBV7-2 and TRBJ1-1; D may be TRBD1 (6 bases). There are 12 residues in the CDR3. The germline V gene encodes CDR1 SGHTA and CDR2 FQGNSA. With 0 bases removed from V and 10 bases from J, the gap between germline ends came to 9 bases. The CDR3 sequence is CASSLAGGRAFF. CDR3 bases: TGTGCCAGCAGCTTAGCGGGGGGGCGAGCTTTCTTT.

This clone was observed a few times. This CDR3 reads CAWSVREFTPAFF. The CDR3 region has the DNA TGTGCCTGGAGTGTACGGGAATTTACTCCGGCTTTCTTT. The chain has TRBV30 and TRBJ1-1; unclear D gene. Trimming cost V 0 bases and J 11 bases, with 16 bases left between them. Germline V CDR1 and CDR2: GTSNPN, SVGIG (reference sequence). The CDR3 is made up of 13 amino acids.

J is TRBJ2-3 and V is TRBV19; TRBD1 is a possible D gene (6 bases). This CDR3 contains 16 residues. Trimming took 6 bases from V and 5 from J, leaving 21 bases between them. Per germline, CDR1 LNHDA and CDR2 SQIVND (reference sequence). The CDR3 region is CASSLLPGQGGDTQYF. CDR3 coding DNA: TGTGCCAGTAGCCTCCTTCCGGGACAAGGCGGAGATACGCAGTATTTT.

This chain uses TRBV5-6 with TRBJ1-1, with TRBD1 as a possible D gene (5 bases). The CDR3 extends over 13 amino acids. CDR1 is SGHDT, CDR2 YYEEEE, per germline. Between the trimmed V and J ends, which lost 1 base and 10 bases, there was a span of 14 bases. Here the CDR3 DNA reads TGTGCCAGCAGCTTGCCACAGCTTAGGGGAGCTTTCTTT. As protein: CASSLPQLRGAFF. Variable domain in full (rest from reference TRBV5-6 and TRBJ1-1): DAGVTQSPTHLIKTRGQQVTLRCSPKSGHDTVSWYQQALGQGPQFIFQYYEEEERQRGNFPDRFSGHQFPNYSSELNVNALLLGDSALYLCASSLPQLRGAFFGQGTRLTVV.

The CDR3 DNA is TGTGCCAGCAGTGAACAGGGGAGGAATCAGCCCCAGCATTTT. It specifies CASSEQGRNQPQHF. The chain is built from TRBV6-1 and TRBJ1-5; tentatively, D is TRBD1 (6 bases). Germline V CDR1 and CDR2: MNHNS, SASEGT. The CDR3 consists of 14 residues. The V end was cut by 2 bases, the J end by 4 bases, with 9 bases between.

This chain uses TRBV2 with TRBJ2-3; 8 bases align to TRBD2. With V trimmed by 8 bases and J by 2 bases, 6 bases remained unmatched. The CDR3 has 14 amino acids. Germline V CDR1 and CDR2: SNHLY, FYNNEI. The DNA for the CDR3 is TGTGCCAGCCAGACTAGCGACTACACAGATACGCAGTATTTT. It specifies CASQTSDYTDTQYF. The complete variable domain, with remaining parts taken from reference TRBV2 and TRBJ2-3, reads EPEVTQTPSHQVTQMGQEVILRCVPISNHLYFYWYRQILGQKVEFLVSFYNNEISEKSEIFDDQFSVERPDGSNFTLKIRSTKLEDSAMYFCASQTSDYTDTQYFGPGTRLTVL.